This is a list of T cell receptor beta chains from one sample in a study of neoadjuvant anti-PD-1 for oral cavity cancer. The data were produced by immunoSEQ multiplex PCR, yet TCRdb's version contains in-frame clones alone and is incomplete. Of more than 25,000 clones in the sample, 70% to 80% are singletons; the top ten hold 3% to 4%. This sample comprised PBMCs, obtained after nivolumab (anti-PD-1) treatment. Receptors were obtained from a person aged 35-79 years with oral cavity squamous cell carcinoma. CDR3s include the opening cysteine and the closing phenylalanine or tryptophan. The D gene is left open where the match is weak. Clone size is not always given. Where it is, it says once, few, many or a class for expanded clones.

CASSLQEMYTEAFF	TGTGCCAGCAGCCTACAGGAGATGTACACTGAAGCTTTCTTT	few	14	TRBV11-2	TRBJ1-1	.
CASSLGVGYYGYTF	TGTGCCAGCAGCTTAGGGGTAGGGTACTATGGCTACACCTTC	few	14	TRBV7-2	TRBJ1-2	.
CASSLGGRGTYNEQFF	TGTGCCAGCAGCTTAGGGGGCCGGGGTACCTACAATGAGCAGTTCTTC	.	16	TRBV11-2	TRBJ2-1	.
CAISDEGRGNQPQHF	TGTGCCATCAGTGACGAGGGCAGGGGCAATCAGCCCCAGCATTTT	.	15	TRBV10-3	TRBJ1-5	.
CASSEHYGYTF	TGTGCCAGTAGTGAACACTATGGCTACACCTTC	once	11	TRBV19	TRBJ1-2	.
CASSYASGQAYEQYF	TGTGCCAGCAGTTACGCTTCGGGACAGGCCTACGAGCAGTACTTC	.	15	TRBV6-5	TRBJ2-7	TRBD1
CASRPTGRGTYEQYF	TGTGCCAGCAGACCCACAGGGAGAGGAACCTACGAGCAGTACTTC	few	15	TRBV6-5	TRBJ2-7	.
CASSRQQGFFAVQSNQPQHF	TGTGCCAGCAGCAGGCAACAGGGGTTTTTTGCAGTTCAGAGCAATCAGCCCCAGCATTTT	.	20	TRBV21-1	TRBJ1-5	.
CASSRSGQGNSPLHF	TGCGCCAGCTCCCGGTCCGGACAGGGTAATTCACCCCTCCACTTT	few	15	TRBV5-1	TRBJ1-6	TRBD1
CASSPRAGGDYGYTF	TGTGCCAGCAGCCCCCGGGCCGGGGGTGACTATGGCTACACCTTC	.	15	TRBV7-2	TRBJ1-2	.
CTSTRDRVSGANVLTF	TGTACCAGCACGCGGGACAGGGTATCTGGGGCCAACGTCCTGACTTTC	.	16	TRBV2	TRBJ2-6	TRBD1
CSVVGTGGYEQYF	TGCAGCGTTGTGGGGACAGGGGGCTACGAGCAGTACTTC	.	13	TRBV29-1	TRBJ2-7	TRBD1
CASRYGHRPTNTGELFF	TGTGCCAGCAGATATGGACACAGGCCCACGAACACCGGGGAGCTGTTTTTT	.	17	TRBV7-9	TRBJ2-2	.
CASSFSRGTYEQYF	TGCGCCAGCAGCTTCAGTCGGGGGACCTACGAGCAGTACTTC	once	14	TRBV5-1	TRBJ2-7	.
CASTGGTGPLARMNTEAFF	TGTGCCTCCACAGGCGGGACAGGACCCCTAGCGCGCATGAACACTGAAGCTTTCTTT	.	19	TRBV19	TRBJ1-1	TRBD1
CASSGLAKGGYGYTF	TGTGCCAGCAGCGGATTAGCTAAGGGGGGCTATGGCTACACCTTC	.	15	TRBV9	TRBJ1-2	.
CASSLGVSYEQYF	TGTGCCAGCAGCTTGGGAGTCTCCTACGAGCAGTACTTC	once	13	TRBV7-9	TRBJ2-7	.
CASSSTGLTYNEQFF	TGCGCCAGCAGCTCTACAGGGTTAACCTACAATGAGCAGTTCTTC	.	15	TRBV5-1	TRBJ2-1	.
CASGFTRDRSYEQYF	TGTGCTAGTGGTTTCACCCGGGACCGATCCTACGAGCAGTACTTC	.	15	TRBV12-5	TRBJ2-7	.
CASKWADSGAGELFF	TGTGCCAGTAAATGGGCGGACAGTGGGGCCGGGGAGCTGTTTTTT	.	15	TRBV19	TRBJ2-2	.
CASSLRRTASSYNSPLHF	TGTGCCAGCAGCTTAAGAAGGACAGCGAGCTCCTATAATTCACCCCTCCACTTT	once	18	TRBV7-9	TRBJ1-6	.
CASIETERNTEAFF	TGTGCCAGTATCGAGACAGAGAGGAACACTGAAGCTTTCTTT	.	14	TRBV19	TRBJ1-1	.
CASRTGGSPLHF	TGTGCCAGTAGGACAGGGGGCTCACCCCTCCACTTT	.	12	TRBV19	TRBJ1-6	TRBD1
CASSVVDTGDSGNTIYF	TGTGCCAGCAGCGTAGTGGATACAGGGGACTCTGGAAACACCATATATTTT	.	17	TRBV9	TRBJ1-3	TRBD1